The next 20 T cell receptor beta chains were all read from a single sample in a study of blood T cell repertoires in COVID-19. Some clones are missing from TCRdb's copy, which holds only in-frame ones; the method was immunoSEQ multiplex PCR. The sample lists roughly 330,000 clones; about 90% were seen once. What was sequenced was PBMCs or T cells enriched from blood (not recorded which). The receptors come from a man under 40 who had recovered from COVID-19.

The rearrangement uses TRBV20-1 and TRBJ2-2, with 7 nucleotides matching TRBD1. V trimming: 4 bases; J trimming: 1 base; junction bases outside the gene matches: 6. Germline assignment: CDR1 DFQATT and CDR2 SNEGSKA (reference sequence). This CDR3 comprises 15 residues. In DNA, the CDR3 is TGCAGTGCTACTGACAGGGTACGGAACACCGGGGAGCTGTTTTTT. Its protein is CSATDRVRNTGELFF.

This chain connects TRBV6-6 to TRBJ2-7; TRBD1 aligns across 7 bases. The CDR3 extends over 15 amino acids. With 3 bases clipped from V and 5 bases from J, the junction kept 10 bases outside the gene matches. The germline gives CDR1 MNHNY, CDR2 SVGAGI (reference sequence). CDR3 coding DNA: TGTGCCAGCAGTTATCCCGGGACAGAGGTCAACGAGCAGTACTTC. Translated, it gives CASSYPGTEVNEQYF.

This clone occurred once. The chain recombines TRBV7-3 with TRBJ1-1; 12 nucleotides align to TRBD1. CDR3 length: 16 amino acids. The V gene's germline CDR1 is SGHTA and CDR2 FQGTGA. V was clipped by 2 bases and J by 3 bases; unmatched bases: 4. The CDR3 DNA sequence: TGTGCCAGCAGCTTAGAGGGACAGGGGGCATACACTGAAGCTTTCTTT. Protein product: CASSLEGQGAYTEAFF.

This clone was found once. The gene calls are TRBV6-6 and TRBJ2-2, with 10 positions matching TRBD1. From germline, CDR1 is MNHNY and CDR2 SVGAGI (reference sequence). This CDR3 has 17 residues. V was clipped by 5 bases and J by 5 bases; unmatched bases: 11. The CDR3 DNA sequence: TGTGCCAGCAGTCTGCAGGTGACAGGGGGCGTAACCGGGGAGCTGTTTTTT. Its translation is CASSLQVTGGVTGELFF.

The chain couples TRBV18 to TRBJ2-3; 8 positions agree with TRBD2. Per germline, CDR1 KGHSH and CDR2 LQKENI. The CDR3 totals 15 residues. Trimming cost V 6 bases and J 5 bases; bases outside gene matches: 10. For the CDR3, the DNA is TGTGCCAGCTCCGGAGCAGCGGGGGTATTAGATACGCAGTATTTT. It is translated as CASSGAAGVLDTQYF.

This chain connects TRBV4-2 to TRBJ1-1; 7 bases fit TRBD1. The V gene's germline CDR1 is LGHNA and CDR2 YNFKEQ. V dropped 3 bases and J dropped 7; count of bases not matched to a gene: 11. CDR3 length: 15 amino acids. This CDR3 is CASSHDTDRSDEAFF. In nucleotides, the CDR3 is TGTGCCAGCAGCCATGATACGGACAGGTCTGATGAAGCTTTCTTT.

The CDR3 sequence: CASSLTSGDNEQFF. The CDR3 nucleotides read TGTGCCAGCAGCTTAACTAGCGGCGACAATGAGCAGTTCTTC. The rearrangement links TRBV7-3 to TRBJ2-1, with D possibly being TRBD2 (6 bases). Germline loops: CDR1 SGHTA, CDR2 FQGTGA. The CDR3 runs to 14 residues. Between the trimmed V and J ends, which lost 0 bases and 5 bases, there was a span of 8 bases.

In DNA form, the CDR3 reads TGCAGCGTTGACCCCAGACAGCCAGATACGCAGTATTTT. Encoded protein: CSVDPRQPDTQYF. This chain links TRBV29-1 with TRBJ2-3; D is possibly TRBD1 (5 bases). Per the germline V gene, CDR1 is SQVTM and CDR2 is ANQGSEA. The CDR3 is 13 residues long. V was clipped by 3 bases and J by 4 bases, with 11 bases between them.

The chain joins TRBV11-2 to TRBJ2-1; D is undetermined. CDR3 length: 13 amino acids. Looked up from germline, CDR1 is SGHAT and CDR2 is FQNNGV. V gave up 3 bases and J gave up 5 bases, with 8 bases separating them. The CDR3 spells CASSLGSHNEQFF. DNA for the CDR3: TGTGCCAGCAGCTTGGGCAGCCACAATGAGCAGTTCTTC.

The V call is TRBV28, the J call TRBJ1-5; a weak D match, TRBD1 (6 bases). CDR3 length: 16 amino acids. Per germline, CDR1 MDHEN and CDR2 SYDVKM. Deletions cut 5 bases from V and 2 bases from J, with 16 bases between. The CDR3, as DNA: TGTGCCAGCAGTACCCCCGGGGGGCAGGGCAATCAGCCCCAGCATTTT. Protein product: CASSTPGGQGNQPQHF.

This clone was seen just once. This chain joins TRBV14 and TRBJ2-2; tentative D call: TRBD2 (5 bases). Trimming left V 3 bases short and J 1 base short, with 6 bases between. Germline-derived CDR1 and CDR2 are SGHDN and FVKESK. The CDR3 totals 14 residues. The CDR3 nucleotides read TGTGCCAGCAGCCAGAGGGAGAACACCGGGGAGCTGTTTTTT. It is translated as CASSQRENTGELFF. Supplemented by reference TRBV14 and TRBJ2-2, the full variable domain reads EAGVTQFPSHSVIEKGQTVTLRCDPISGHDNLYWYRRVMGKEIKFLLHFVKESKQDESGMPNNRFLAERTGGTYSTLKVQPAELEDSGVYFCASSQRENTGELFFGEGSRLTVL.

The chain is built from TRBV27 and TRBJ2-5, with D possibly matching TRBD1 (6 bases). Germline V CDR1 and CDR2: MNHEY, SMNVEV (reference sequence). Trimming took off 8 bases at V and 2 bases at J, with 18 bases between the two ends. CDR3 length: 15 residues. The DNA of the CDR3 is TGTGCCAGCTCGACGGGTACAGGGAATCAAGAGACCCAGTACTTC. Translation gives CASSTGTGNQETQYF.

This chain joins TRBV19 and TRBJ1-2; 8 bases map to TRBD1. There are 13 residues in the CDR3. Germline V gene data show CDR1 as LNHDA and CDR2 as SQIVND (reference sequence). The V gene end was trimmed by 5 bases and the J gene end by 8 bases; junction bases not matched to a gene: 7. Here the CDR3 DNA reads TGTGCCAGTAGTCTCACGAGGACAGGGGGCTACACCTTC. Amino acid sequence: CASSLTRTGGYTF.

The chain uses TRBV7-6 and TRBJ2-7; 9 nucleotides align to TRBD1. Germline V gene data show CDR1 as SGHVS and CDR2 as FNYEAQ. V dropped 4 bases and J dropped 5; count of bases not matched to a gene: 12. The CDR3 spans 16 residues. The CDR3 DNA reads TGTGCCAGCAGCTCCCCCGGGGGACAGGGAACCCACGAGCAGTACTTC. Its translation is CASSSPGGQGTHEQYF. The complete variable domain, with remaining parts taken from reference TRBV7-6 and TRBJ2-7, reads GAGVSQSPRYKVTKRGQDVALRCDPISGHVSLYWYRQALGQGPEFLTYFNYEAQQDKSGLPNDRFSAERPEGSISTLTIQRTEQRDSAMYRCASSSPGGQGTHEQYFGPGTRLTVT.

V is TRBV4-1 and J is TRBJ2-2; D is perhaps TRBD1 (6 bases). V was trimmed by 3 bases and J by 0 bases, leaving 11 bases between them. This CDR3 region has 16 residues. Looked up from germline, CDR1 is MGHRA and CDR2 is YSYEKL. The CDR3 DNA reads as TGCGCCAGCAGCCAGGCCGGGACAACGAACACCGGGGAGCTGTTTTTT. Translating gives CASSQAGTTNTGELFF.

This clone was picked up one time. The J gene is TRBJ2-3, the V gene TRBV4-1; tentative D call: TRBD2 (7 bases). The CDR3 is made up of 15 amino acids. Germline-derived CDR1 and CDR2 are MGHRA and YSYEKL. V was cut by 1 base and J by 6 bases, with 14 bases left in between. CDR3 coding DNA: TGCGCCAGCAGCCAAGTTGGCGGGGGCGGGGATACGCAGTATTTT. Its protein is CASSQVGGGGDTQYF.

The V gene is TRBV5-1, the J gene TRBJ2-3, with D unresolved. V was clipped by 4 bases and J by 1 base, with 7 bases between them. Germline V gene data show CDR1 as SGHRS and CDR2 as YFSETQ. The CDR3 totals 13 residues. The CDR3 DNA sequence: TGCGCCAGCAGCCCGACTGGCACAGATACGCAGTATTTT. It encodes CASSPTGTDTQYF.

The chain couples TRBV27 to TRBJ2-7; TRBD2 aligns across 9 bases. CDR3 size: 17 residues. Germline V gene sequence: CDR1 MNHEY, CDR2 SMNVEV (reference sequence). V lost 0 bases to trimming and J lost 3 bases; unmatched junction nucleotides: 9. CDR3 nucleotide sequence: TGTGCCAGCAGTTTATCTAGTATAGCGGGGGAGGGCTACGAGCAGTACTTC. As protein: CASSLSSIAGEGYEQYF.

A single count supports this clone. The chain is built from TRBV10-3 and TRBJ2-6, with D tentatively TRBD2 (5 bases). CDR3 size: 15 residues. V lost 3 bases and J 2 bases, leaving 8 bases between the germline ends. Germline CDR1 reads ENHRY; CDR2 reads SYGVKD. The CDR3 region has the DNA TGTGCCATCAGTGATAATAGCGCTGGGGCCAACGTCCTGACTTTC. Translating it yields CAISDNSAGANVLTF.

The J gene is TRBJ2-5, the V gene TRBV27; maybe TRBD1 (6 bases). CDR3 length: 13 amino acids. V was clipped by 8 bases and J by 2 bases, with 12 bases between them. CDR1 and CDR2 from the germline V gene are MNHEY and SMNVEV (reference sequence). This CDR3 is CASAGTLQETQYF. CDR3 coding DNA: TGTGCCAGCGCCGGGACACTTCAAGAGACCCAGTACTTC.